Listed below are T cell receptor beta chains from one sample, sequenced in a study of post-analysis software for immune sequencing data. MiXCR, applied by TCRdb to the PCR reads, yields one record per CDR3 protein. The table has 820,000 or so distinct CDR3 sequences, approximately 57% seen once; the top ten hold 4.6%. The sequencing sample was made of blood. The origin of the receptors is a girl between 10 and 17 years old with multiple sclerosis. CDR3s include the opening cysteine and the closing phenylalanine or tryptophan. Fields, in order: V gene, J gene, D gene, clone size, CDR3 protein, CDR3 DNA. A D gene is named only where the DNA matches it firmly. Part of the rows lack a size; the others show once, few, many or a class for expanded clones.

TRBV7-3	TRBJ2-1	TRBD2	.	CDSSSLGWRENRDEQFF	TGTGACAGCAGCTCTCTCGGGTGGCGGGAGAATCGTGATGAGCAGTTCTTC
TRBV27	TRBJ2-4	.	.	CASSLSQIRGLAKNIQYF	TGTGCCAGCAGTTTATCGCAGATAAGGGGATTAGCCAAAAACATTCAGTACTTC
TRBV27	TRBJ2-1	.	.	CASSLRDFPYNEQFF	TGTGCCAGCAGTCTCAGGGATTTCCCCTACAATGAGCAGTTCTTC
TRBV27	TRBJ2-1	TRBD1	.	CASSSSGTGFNEQFF	TGTGCCAGCAGTTCCTCCGGGACAGGGTTCAATGAGCAGTTCTTC
TRBV12-3/TRBV12-4	TRBJ1-2	TRBD1	few	CASSEQGFGYGYTF	TGTGCCAGCAGCGAACAGGGGTTTGGCTATGGCTACACCTTC
TRBV2	TRBJ2-5	TRBD1	few	CASSEAGTGSETQYF	TGTGCCAGCAGTGAAGCGGGGACAGGGAGCGAGACCCAGTACTTC
TRBV6-6	TRBJ1-1	.	.	CASSFGQVNPEAFF	TGTGCCAGCAGTTTCGGGCAGGTGAATCCTGAAGCTTTCTTT
TRBV28	TRBJ1-5	.	.	CASRRAGAPQPQHF	TGTGCCAGCAGGCGGGCAGGGGCTCCGCAGCCCCAGCATTTT
TRBV4-1	TRBJ2-1	TRBD2	few	CASSQETSGPNRNEQFF	TGCGCCAGCAGCCAAGAGACTAGCGGGCCAAACCGCAATGAGCAGTTCTTC
TRBV9	TRBJ2-4	.	.	CASSSRWDGGVEQYF	TGTGCCAGCAGCTCCCGGTGGGACGGTGGGGTGGAGCAGTACTTC
TRBV7-9	TRBJ2-1	.	.	CASSTGFSMGKGEQFF	TGTGCCAGCAGCACGGGATTTTCCATGGGGAAGGGTGAGCAGTTCTTC
TRBV4-1	TRBJ2-1	TRBD2	few	CASSHLAGVYNEQFF	TGCGCCAGCAGCCACCTAGCGGGGGTATACAATGAGCAGTTCTTC
TRBV29-1	TRBJ1-2	.	.	CSVENSPNYGYTF	TGCAGCGTTGAAAACAGTCCTAACTATGGCTACACCTTC